Below are 23 T cell receptor beta chains sequenced from a single sample in a study of shared clonotypes between healthy human individuals. Data came from immunoSEQ multiplex PCR; TCRdb stores just in-frame clones and leaves some out. The sample lists around 2.5 million clones; 80% to 95% were seen once. Sample: naive CD4+ T cells from PBMCs. Subset: CD45RA+ positively selected. All receptors derive from a young man in good health. Some clones in this sample may be carry-over from other donors' samples.

This clone has just one count. The rearrangement uses TRBV5-1 and TRBJ1-3, with D maybe TRBD1 (6 bases). Deletions cut 7 bases from V and 0 bases from J, with 11 bases between. Germline V gene sequence: CDR1 SGHRS, CDR2 YFSETQ. The CDR3 loop spans 14 amino acids. Here the CDR3 reads CASWGDISGNTIYF. For the CDR3, the DNA is TGCGCCAGCTGGGGGGACATCTCTGGAAACACCATATATTTT.

The chain recombines TRBV7-9 with TRBJ2-1; TRBD2 might be the D (7 bases). This CDR3 is built from 15 residues. V lost 5 bases to trimming and J lost 11 bases, with 22 bases between them. Germline assignment: CDR1 SEHNR and CDR2 FQNEAQ (reference sequence). CDR3 nucleotides: TGTGCCAGCAGCCTTCCTAGCGGAGGGGGAAAGAAGCAGTTCTTC. It is translated as CASSLPSGGGKKQFF.

This sequence joins TRBV19 and TRBJ1-1, with D possibly being TRBD1 (6 bases). Germline CDR1 reads LNHDA; CDR2 reads SQIVND (reference sequence). The CDR3 loop spans 13 amino acids. The V gene lost 5 bases and the J gene lost 3 bases, with 10 bases spanning the gap. The CDR3 bases are TGTGCCAGTAGTTCCGGGGGCCACACTGAAGCTTTCTTT. It specifies CASSSGGHTEAFF.

The chain joins TRBV7-3 to TRBJ1-4, with D unresolved. Looked up from germline, CDR1 is SGHTA and CDR2 is FQGTGA. Trimming removed 1 base from V and 6 bases from J, with 12 bases in between. This CDR3 is 15 amino acids long. In DNA form, the CDR3 reads TGTGCCAGCAGCTTAAGTCCGGCTTCAGATGAAAAACTGTTTTTT. It encodes CASSLSPASDEKLFF. Full variable domain (outside the CDR3, taken from reference TRBV7-3 and TRBJ1-4): GAGVSQTPSNKVTEKGKYVELRCDPISGHTALYWYRQSLGQGPEFLIYFQGTGAADDSGLPNDRFFAVRPEGSVSTLKIQRTERGDSAVYLCASSLSPASDEKLFFGSGTQLSVL.

This clone was found a few times. The rearrangement joins TRBV30 to TRBJ1-5; D is unclear. Germline-derived CDR1 and CDR2 are GTSNPN and SVGIG (reference sequence). V lost 2 bases and J lost 1, with 3 bases in between. The CDR3 totals 12 residues. In DNA form, the CDR3 reads TGTGCCTGGAGTCAGAGCAATCAGCCCCAGCATTTT. Its protein is CAWSQSNQPQHF. The complete variable domain, with remaining parts taken from reference TRBV30 and TRBJ1-5, reads SQTIHQWPATLVQPVGSPLSLECTVEGTSNPNLYWYRQAAGRGLQLLFYSVGIGQISSEVPQNLSASRPQDRQFILSSKKLLLSDSGFYLCAWSQSNQPQHFGDGTRLSIL.

The chain links TRBV9 to TRBJ2-4, with D unresolved. In germline, CDR1 is SGDLS, CDR2 YYNGEE. V lost 0 bases and J lost 0, with 4 bases in between. The CDR3 totals 14 residues. CDR3 amino acids: CASSVDVAKNIQYF. The DNA for the CDR3 is TGTGCCAGCAGCGTAGACGTAGCCAAAAACATTCAGTACTTC.

This clone showed up just a few times. The chain recombines TRBV29-1 with TRBJ1-1; D remains ambiguous. Trimming stripped 7 bases from V and 9 bases from J, with 15 bases between. The germline V gene encodes CDR1 SQVTM and CDR2 ANQGSEA. This CDR3 has 11 residues. The CDR3 nucleotides read TGCAGCGGGACGACTGGGATGAAAGCTTTCTTT. Protein sequence: CSGTTGMKAFF.

The chain has TRBV5-1 and TRBJ2-7; 10 bases map to TRBD1. Germline values: CDR1 SGHRS, CDR2 YFSETQ. The CDR3 length is 14 residues. With V trimmed by 4 bases and J by 4 bases, 5 bases remained unmatched. The CDR3 here is CASSRDRGGYEQYF. The CDR3 coding sequence is TGCGCCAGCAGCCGGGACAGGGGCGGGTACGAGCAGTACTTC.

The CDR3 spells CASHPISTDTQYF. CDR3 nucleotide sequence: TGTGCCAGCCACCCAATCAGCACAGATACGCAGTATTTT. The V call is TRBV27, the J call TRBJ2-3; D is uncertain. V was clipped by 8 bases and J by 0 bases, with 9 bases between them. Germline values: CDR1 MNHEY, CDR2 SMNVEV (reference sequence). CDR3 length equals 13 residues.

The rearrangement joins TRBV7-9 to TRBJ2-7, with D possibly being TRBD2 (6 bases). CDR3 size: 16 residues. V dropped 5 bases and J dropped 6 bases, with 23 bases sitting between them. Per the germline V gene, CDR1 is SEHNR and CDR2 is FQNEAQ (reference sequence). DNA of the CDR3: TGTGCCAGCAGCCTTCCAACTGGACGCGGGGCTAGCGAGCAGTACTTC. It is translated as CASSLPTGRGASEQYF.

This chain connects TRBV6-5 to TRBJ1-1; D is possibly TRBD1 (5 bases). V was shortened by 5 bases and J by 5 bases, with 18 bases between the two germline ends. From germline, CDR1 is MNHEY and CDR2 SVGAGI. CDR3 length: 15 amino acids. CDR3 sequence: CASSPPGSYGTEAFF. CDR3 DNA sequence: TGTGCCAGCAGTCCCCCAGGGTCTTATGGGACTGAAGCTTTCTTT.

This chain uses TRBV2 with TRBJ2-7; TRBD1 might be the D (6 bases). V lost 6 bases, J lost 4 bases, and 10 bases lay in between. Germline CDR1 and CDR2: SNHLY and FYNNEI. The CDR3 totals 12 residues. The CDR3 sequence is CASSRGQYEQYF. The CDR3 nucleotides read TGTGCCAGCAGCCGAGGACAGTACGAGCAGTACTTC.

The CDR3: CASSASRLRTEAFF. Written as DNA, the CDR3 is TGCGCCAGCAGTGCCTCGCGGTTGCGCACTGAAGCTTTCTTT. The V gene is TRBV10-1, the J gene TRBJ1-1; the D is unclear. V was shortened by 4 bases and J by 4 bases, with 13 bases between the two germline ends. The CDR3 is 14 residues long. Germline V gene lookup returns CDR1 WNHNN and CDR2 SYGVQD (reference sequence).

V and J are TRBV7-3 and TRBJ2-7, with 9 bases that match TRBD1. Per germline, CDR1 SGHTA and CDR2 FQGTGA. The V segment lost 5 bases and the J segment 4 bases; nucleotides outside the gene matches: 6. The CDR3 consists of 14 residues. CDR3 bases: TGTGCCAGCAGCCCCGGGACAGGGACTTACGAGCAGTACTTC. Translation: CASSPGTGTYEQYF.

The chain has TRBV27 and TRBJ1-6, with TRBD1 as a possible D gene (6 bases). This CDR3 contains 16 residues. Germline V lookup: CDR1 MNHEY, CDR2 SMNVEV (reference sequence). V lost 7 bases and J lost 5, with 18 bases in between. CDR3 nucleotides: TGTGCCAGCAATTGGCATGGACAGAGCGATAATTCACCCCTCCACTTT. This translates into CASNWHGQSDNSPLHF.

V gene TRBV27 combines with J gene TRBJ1-5; 7 bases agree with TRBD1. The CDR3 consists of 16 residues. V was clipped by 1 base and J by 5 bases; unmatched bases: 8. Germline V CDR1 and CDR2: MNHEY, SMNVEV (reference sequence). CDR3 sequence (DNA): TGTGCCAGCAGTTTATTCCCCCCTACAGGGGATCAGCCCCAGCATTTT. Its protein is CASSLFPPTGDQPQHF.

The chain couples TRBV29-1 to TRBJ1-2, with D maybe TRBD1 (5 bases). The ends were cut back, 5 bases at V and 2 bases at J, with 9 bases in the middle. The germline V gene encodes CDR1 SQVTM and CDR2 ANQGSEA. CDR3 length: 12 residues. CDR3 DNA sequence: TGCAGCGTTCGGGACCTGAACTATGGCTACACCTTC. Its protein product is CSVRDLNYGYTF.

The rearrangement links TRBV7-2 to TRBJ2-5, with D perhaps matching TRBD1 (6 bases). The CDR3 runs to 14 residues. Germline V gene sequence: CDR1 SGHTA, CDR2 FQGNSA. V lost 3 bases to trimming and J lost 1 base, with 9 bases between them. DNA of the CDR3: TGTGCCAGCAGCTTGGGGGACACCCAAGAGACCCAGTACTTC. It specifies CASSLGDTQETQYF.

The V and J genes are TRBV9 and TRBJ2-3; D perhaps matches TRBD1 (6 bases). Germline assignment: CDR1 SGDLS and CDR2 YYNGEE. This CDR3 is 16 amino acids long. The V end was cut by 4 bases, the J end by 2 bases, with 17 bases between. CDR3 coding DNA: TGTGCCAGCAGCAAACTACCGGGACATTACACAGATACGCAGTATTTT. This gives the protein CASSKLPGHYTDTQYF.

The V gene is TRBV4-1, the J gene TRBJ2-7; D unclear. The length of the CDR3 is 12 residues. V was pared by 4 bases and J by 4 bases, with 8 bases between. Germline V lookup: CDR1 MGHRA, CDR2 YSYEKL. CDR3 nucleotide sequence: TGCGCCAGCAGCCGGGGTTTTTACGAGCAGTACTTC. Protein product: CASSRGFYEQYF.

The chain couples TRBV28 to TRBJ2-5; D possibly corresponds to TRBD1 (6 bases). CDR1 is MDHEN, CDR2 SYDVKM, per germline. This CDR3 has 12 amino acids. Deletions cut 9 bases from V and 9 bases from J, with 17 bases between. CDR3 in DNA: TGTGCCAGTTCGGGACAACAATTGGCCCAGTACTTC. Its translation: CASSGQQLAQYF.

The chain has TRBV14 and TRBJ2-7; 8 bases agree with TRBD1. Germline V gives CDR1 SGHDN, CDR2 FVKESK. The CDR3 is 14 amino acids. J was trimmed by 1 base and V by 2 bases; bases with no gene match: 1. The CDR3 is CASSQRTGSYEQYF. The CDR3 DNA sequence: TGTGCCAGCAGCCAAAGGACAGGGTCCTACGAGCAGTACTTC.

The CDR3 sequence is CASSDGVGEQYF. In nucleotides, the CDR3 is TGTGCCAGCAGTGACGGGGTGGGAGAGCAGTACTTC. The chain combines TRBV6-4 with TRBJ2-7; D unresolved. In germline, CDR1 is MRHNA, CDR2 SNTAGT. This CDR3 has 12 residues. The ends were cut back, 2 bases at V and 7 bases at J, with 9 bases in the middle.